This entry lists 31 T cell receptor beta chains sequenced from one sample in a study of T cells after yellow fever vaccination. TCRdb itself ran the 5' RACE reads through MiXCR, one entry per CDR3 protein. The profile shows a few hundred thousand distinct CDR3 sequences, 8.7% of them singletons. This specimen was PBMCs, taken on the day of the first yellow fever vaccination. The source of these receptors is a man in his late teens or twenties who received the YFV17D yellow fever vaccine.

This clonotype has just a few counts. The chain couples TRBV5-6 to TRBJ1-5, with D hard to call. CDR1 and CDR2 from the germline V gene are SGHDT and YYEEEE. The CDR3 runs to 13 residues. Trimming shortened V by 4 bases and J by 0 bases, and 5 bases separated the two germline ends. In nucleotides, the CDR3 is TGTGCCAGCAGCCAAGGTAGCAATCAGCCCCAGCATTTT. Translation: CASSQGSNQPQHF.

This clonotype was counted a few times. The chain recombines TRBV27 with TRBJ2-1; perhaps D is TRBD1 or TRBD2 (7 bases each). Germline V gene lookup returns CDR1 MNHEY and CDR2 SMNVEV (reference sequence). The CDR3 sequence is 14 residues long. Trimming pared 9 bases from V and 0 bases from J, leaving 12 bases between. CDR3 DNA: TGTGCCAGTGGGAGGGGGCCCTCCTACAATGAGCAGTTCTTC. Residues: CASGRGPSYNEQFF.

The chain joins TRBV7-9 to TRBJ2-7; 7 bases agree with TRBD1. With V trimmed by 3 bases and J by 6 bases, 2 bases remained unmatched. CDR1 and CDR2 from the germline V gene are SEHNR and FQNEAQ (reference sequence). This CDR3 region has 12 residues. CDR3 amino acids: CASSFTGVEQYF. DNA of the CDR3: TGTGCCAGCAGCTTCACAGGGGTCGAGCAGTACTTC.

This clonotype was counted a few times. V is TRBV7-2 and J is TRBJ2-1, with 7 bases lining up with TRBD2. Germline CDR1 reads SGHTA; CDR2 reads FQGNSA. This CDR3 has 14 residues. With 6 bases clipped from V and 3 bases from J, the junction kept 5 bases outside the gene matches. The CDR3 bases are TGTGCCAGCAGGGGACCGGGGGGCTACAATGAGCAGTTCTTC. It yields the protein CASRGPGGYNEQFF.

Only a few counts were recorded for this clonotype. The gene calls are TRBV30 and TRBJ2-7; D possibly corresponds to TRBD1 (6 bases). Germline V lookup: CDR1 GTSNPN, CDR2 SVGIG (reference sequence). CDR3 size: 12 residues. CDR3 sequence reads: CATGQLNYEQYF. For the CDR3, the DNA is TGTGCTACCGGACAGCTCAACTACGAGCAGTACTTC.

The J gene is TRBJ2-7, the V gene TRBV6-2 or TRBV6-3, with no clear D. Germline-derived CDR1 and CDR2 are MNHEY and SVGEGT. V was cut by 5 bases and J by 2 bases, with 13 bases left in between. The CDR3 is made up of 14 amino acids. CDR3 nucleotide sequence: TGTGCCAGCAGTCCTCCCCGTGTCCCCTACGAGCAGTACGTC. Its protein product is CASSPPRVPYEQYV.

The V and J genes are TRBV6-2 or TRBV6-3 and TRBJ2-7; unclear D gene. The CDR3 has 15 residues. CDR1 and CDR2 from the germline V gene are MNHEY and SVGEGT. Trimming pared 2 bases from V and 1 base from J, leaving 12 bases between. The CDR3, as DNA: TGTGCCAGCAGTTACGGCAGCCGCTCATCCTACGAGCAGTACTTC. This codes for CASSYGSRSSYEQYF.

The sample holds many counts of this clonotype. This sequence joins TRBV7-9 and TRBJ1-1; D uncertain. Trimming stripped 6 bases from V and 0 bases from J, with 8 bases between. Looked up from germline, CDR1 is SEHNR and CDR2 is FQNEAQ (reference sequence). The CDR3 covers 13 residues. The CDR3 DNA reads TGTGCCAGCAGAGGACGGATGAACACTGAAGCTTTCTTT. Amino acid sequence: CASRGRMNTEAFF.

The chain employs TRBV5-1 and TRBJ1-3; D may be TRBD1 (5 bases). CDR3 length: 18 residues. Trimming removed 4 bases from V and 0 bases from J, with 20 bases in between. Germline-derived CDR1 and CDR2 are SGHRS and YFSETQ. This chain's CDR3 is CASSPLGGGTNSGNTIYF. The DNA of the CDR3 is TGCGCCAGCAGCCCGCTGGGGGGGGGGACGAACTCTGGAAACACCATATATTTT.

The gene calls are TRBV9 and TRBJ2-3, with TRBD2 as a possible D gene (6 bases). There are 12 residues in the CDR3. The V end lost 3 bases, the J end lost 7 bases, and 9 bases lay between the germline ends. Germline CDR1 reads SGDLS; CDR2 reads YYNGEE. CDR3 amino acids: CASSGGRNTQYF. The CDR3 nucleotides read TGTGCCAGCAGCGGTGGGAGGAATACGCAGTATTTT.

This clonotype has only a few counts. This chain uses TRBV28 with TRBJ1-3; no firm D call. The V and J ends lost 2 bases and 3 bases respectively, with 8 bases between them. Germline V gene data show CDR1 as MDHEN and CDR2 as SYDVKM. This CDR3 is 14 amino acids long. The CDR3 DNA is TGTGCCAGCAGTTTAGGGCAGAGTGGAAACACCATATATTTT. Translated: CASSLGQSGNTIYF. Filled out from reference TRBV28 and TRBJ1-3, the complete variable domain reads DVKVTQSSRYLVKRTGEKVFLECVQDMDHENMFWYRQDPGLGLRLIYFSYDVKMKEKGDIPEGYSVSREKKERFSLILESASTNQTSMYLCASSLGQSGNTIYFGEGSWLTVV.

There are a few counts of this clonotype. The gene calls are TRBV7-9 and TRBJ2-2; D unclear. The CDR3 loop spans 13 amino acids. V lost 5 bases and J 4 bases, leaving 8 bases between the germline ends. Germline-derived CDR1 and CDR2 are SEHNR and FQNEAQ (reference sequence). CDR3 coding DNA: TGTGCCAGCAGCAGAGAACCCACCGGGGAGCTGTTTTTT. It translates to CASSREPTGELFF.

This chain links TRBV10-3 with TRBJ1-1; 9 bases line up with TRBD1. Unmatched junction bases numbered 6, after V lost 9 bases and J lost 4 bases. Germline CDR1 reads ENHRY; CDR2 reads SYGVKD. The CDR3 is 13 residues long. The CDR3 DNA sequence: TGTGCCATTAGGACAGGGGAGGGCACTGAAGCTTTCTTT. This codes for CAIRTGEGTEAFF.

This clonotype was picked up a small number of times. This chain joins TRBV12-3 or TRBV12-4 and TRBJ1-3, with a weak D call TRBD1 (5 bases). CDR3 length: 10 residues. Between the trimmed V and J ends, which lost 6 bases and 14 bases, there was a span of 11 bases. CDR3 sequence reads: CASRAGTVYF. As DNA, the CDR3 is TGTGCCAGCAGGGCCGGGACGGTATATTTT.

This clonotype has just a few counts. The chain recombines TRBV12-3 or TRBV12-4 with TRBJ2-7; tentatively, D is TRBD2 (5 bases). The CDR3 length is 14 residues. V was shortened by 7 bases and J by 2 bases, with 15 bases between the two germline ends. This CDR3 is CASTPAGLTYEQYF. The CDR3, as DNA: TGTGCCAGCACCCCGGCAGGACTCACCTACGAGCAGTACTTC.

At least ten counts were recorded for this clonotype. V gene TRBV11-2 combines with J gene TRBJ2-1, with D uncertain. Trimming took off 2 bases at V and 1 base at J, with 6 bases between the two ends. Germline V gene data show CDR1 as SGHAT and CDR2 as FQNNGV. The CDR3 loop spans 14 amino acids. The CDR3 DNA reads TGTGCCAGCAGCTTAAGAGTTTCCTACAATGAGCAGTTCTTC. Protein product: CASSLRVSYNEQFF.

This clonotype showed up just a few times. The V and J genes are TRBV20-1 and TRBJ2-1, with 10 bases that match TRBD2. The trim removed 5 bases at V and 7 bases at J, leaving 11 bases unmatched. From germline, CDR1 is DFQATT and CDR2 SNEGSKA (reference sequence). The CDR3 covers 15 residues. The CDR3 loop is CSAPKLAGAINEQFF. The CDR3 DNA reads TGCAGTGCTCCGAAGCTAGCGGGGGCCATAAATGAGCAGTTCTTC.

This clonotype has ten or more counts. This chain connects TRBV12-3 or TRBV12-4 to TRBJ1-2, with D unclear. Trimming removed 7 bases at V and 5 bases at J, with 14 bases between. The CDR3 has 13 amino acids. This CDR3 reads CASKADWLYGYTF. CDR3 nucleotide sequence: TGTGCCAGCAAAGCAGACTGGTTGTATGGCTACACCTTC.

The gene calls are TRBV20-1 and TRBJ2-3; 8 nucleotides match TRBD2. This CDR3 is 15 amino acids long. With 2 bases clipped from V and 2 bases from J, the junction kept 6 bases outside the gene matches. CDR1 is DFQATT and CDR2 is SNEGSKA in the germline V gene (reference sequence). The CDR3 protein is CSARPRGGNTDTQYF. The CDR3 bases are TGCAGTGCTAGACCTCGCGGGGGGAACACAGATACGCAGTATTTT.

A few counts support this clonotype. The V call is TRBV13, the J call TRBJ1-2; a possible D gene is TRBD1 (5 bases). The CDR3 has 12 amino acids. V was cut by 5 bases and J by 8 bases, with 12 bases left in between. From germline, CDR1 is PRHDT and CDR2 FYEKMQ (reference sequence). The CDR3 sequence is CASSDRDSGYTF. CDR3 nucleotides: TGTGCCAGCAGCGACCGGGACTCCGGCTACACCTTC.

This clonotype was counted only a few times. This rearrangement joins TRBV4-1 to TRBJ1-6; weak D call: TRBD1 (5 bases). V dropped 0 bases and J dropped 8 bases, with 14 bases sitting between them. Germline V CDR1 and CDR2: MGHRA, YSYEKL. CDR3 length: 16 amino acids. CDR3 bases: TGCGCCAGCAGCCAAGATCCGGGACCAGGATATTCACCCCTCCACTTT. It specifies CASSQDPGPGYSPLHF.

The rearrangement joins TRBV7-9 to TRBJ1-1; D unresolved. Germline lookup yields CDR1 SEHNR and CDR2 FQNEAQ (reference sequence). This CDR3 spans 15 amino acids. With 5 bases removed from V and 1 base from J, the gap between germline ends came to 14 bases. CDR3 amino acids: CASSLVSAGNTEAFF. The DNA for the CDR3 is TGTGCCAGCAGCCTCGTGTCAGCGGGGAACACTGAAGCTTTCTTT.

The chain is built from TRBV12-3 or TRBV12-4 and TRBJ2-7; D remains unclear. V was trimmed by 3 bases and J by 2 bases, leaving 11 bases between them. The CDR3 extends over 14 amino acids. CDR3 amino acids: CASSLGSVPYEQYV. As DNA, the CDR3 is TGTGCCAGCAGTTTGGGGTCGGTGCCCTACGAGCAGTACGTC.

This chain joins TRBV5-1 and TRBJ2-3; the match to TRBD1 covers 9 bases. Per germline, CDR1 SGHRS and CDR2 YFSETQ. CDR3 size: 14 residues. The ends lost 0 bases at V and 6 bases at J; junction bases unmatched: 2. The CDR3: CASSLVQGADTQYF. CDR3 coding DNA: TGCGCCAGCAGCTTGGTACAGGGGGCTGATACGCAGTATTTT.

A few counts support this clonotype. The chain is built from TRBV7-2 and TRBJ1-1; D possibly corresponds to TRBD1 (5 bases). This CDR3 is 13 amino acids long. Germline CDR1 reads SGHTA; CDR2 reads FQGNSA. V was shortened by 5 bases and J by 6 bases, with 13 bases between the two germline ends. The CDR3 bases are TGTGCCAGCAGCCCCACGGTGGGGGCTGAAGCTTTCTTT. Amino acids: CASSPTVGAEAFF.

This clonotype has ten or more counts. CDR3 nucleotides: TGCGCCAGCAGCTTGGAACATAGGGACACGAATGAGCAGTTCTTC. It encodes CASSLEHRDTNEQFF. The chain has TRBV5-1 and TRBJ2-1; tentatively, D is TRBD1 (6 bases). Germline V gives CDR1 SGHRS, CDR2 YFSETQ. This CDR3 is 15 amino acids long. The V gene lost 0 bases and the J gene lost 7 bases, with 14 bases spanning the gap.

This clonotype showed up many times. J is TRBJ2-7 and V is TRBV9; D is undetermined. Germline V gene data show CDR1 as SGDLS and CDR2 as YYNGEE. The CDR3 runs to 14 residues. V was shortened by 3 bases and J by 3 bases, with 13 bases between the two germline ends. CDR3 in amino acids: CASSAQKAGYEQYF. The CDR3 nucleotides are TGTGCCAGCAGCGCGCAAAAAGCCGGCTACGAGCAGTACTTC.

The table lists this clonotype with a few counts. The gene calls are TRBV6-5 and TRBJ2-1; D is possibly TRBD2 (7 bases). This CDR3 contains 15 residues. The germline CDR1 and CDR2 sequences are MNHEY and SVGAGI. Trimming took off 8 bases at V and 3 bases at J, with 17 bases between the two ends. The CDR3 region is CASGRGTASYNEQFF. In DNA form, the CDR3 reads TGTGCCAGCGGGAGGGGGACGGCTAGCTACAATGAGCAGTTCTTC.

This clonotype was seen repeatedly, ten times or more. The genes are TRBV6-5 and TRBJ2-1, with TRBD2 matching 9 bases. This CDR3 is built from 17 residues. The germline V gene encodes CDR1 MNHEY and CDR2 SVGAGI. The V and J ends lost 7 bases and 0 bases, in that order; junction bases with no gene match: 10. The CDR3 spells CASTPNSGGLSYNEQFF. The CDR3 bases are TGTGCCAGCACCCCGAATAGCGGGGGCCTCTCCTACAATGAGCAGTTCTTC.

V usage is TRBV20-1 and J usage is TRBJ2-3, with D tentatively TRBD2 (7 bases). V lost 3 bases to trimming and J lost 6 bases, with 28 bases between them. The CDR3 is 18 residues long. The germline V gene encodes CDR1 DFQATT and CDR2 SNEGSKA (reference sequence). In DNA form, the CDR3 reads TGCAGTGCTAGCTACCTAGGGGCGGGGGCCCACCCCCGCGATACGCAGTATTTT. It specifies CSASYLGAGAHPRDTQYF.

The chain employs TRBV3-1 and TRBJ1-1; D unresolved. The CDR3 has 12 residues. CDR1 and CDR2 from the germline V gene are LGHDT and YNNKEL (reference sequence). V lost 3 bases and J 5 bases, leaving 7 bases between the germline ends. Here the CDR3 reads CASSHEGTEAFF. CDR3 sequence (DNA): TGTGCCAGCAGCCACGAGGGAACTGAAGCTTTCTTT. The full variable domain, its missing parts supplied by reference TRBV3-1 and TRBJ1-1, is DTAVSQTPKYLVTQMGNDKSIKCEQNLGHDTMYWYKQDSKKFLKIMFSYNNKELIINETVPNRFSPKSPDKAHLNLHINSLELGDSAVYFCASSHEGTEAFFGQGTRLTVV.